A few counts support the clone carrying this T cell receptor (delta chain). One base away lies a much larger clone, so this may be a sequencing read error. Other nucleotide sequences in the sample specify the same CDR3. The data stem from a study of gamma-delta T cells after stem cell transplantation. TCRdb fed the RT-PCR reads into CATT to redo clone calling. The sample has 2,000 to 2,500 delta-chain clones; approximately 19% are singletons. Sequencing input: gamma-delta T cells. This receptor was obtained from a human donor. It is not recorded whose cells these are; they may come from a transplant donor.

The DNA for the CDR3 is TGTGCTCTTGGGGTTCCAAGATTCCCTTATTTCTGGGGGATACTCGTGCCCGATAAACTCATCTTT. Translating gives CALGVPRFPYFWGILVPDKLIF. The chain employs TRDV1 and TRDJ1; 11 bases agree with TRDD3. Per the germline V gene, CDR1 is TSWWSYY and CDR2 is QGS. V dropped 4 bases and J dropped 3; count of bases not matched to a gene: 25. This CDR3 comprises 22 residues.